The 13 T cell receptor beta chains reported below all come from one sample, sequenced in a study of shared clonotypes between healthy human individuals. The table came from immunoSEQ multiplex PCR; TCRdb's copy has only in-frame clones and leaves some out. The table lists 2 million to 3 million clones, over 85% of them singletons. Sequenced: naive CD4+ T cells from PBMCs. Stated subset: CD45RA+ positively selected. The receptors here all came from a man aged 18 to 35 in good health. Some clones in this sample may be carry-over from other donors' samples.

The chain combines TRBV28 with TRBJ1-1, with D possibly being TRBD1 (5 bases). Germline-derived CDR1 and CDR2 are MDHEN and SYDVKM. This CDR3 has 12 amino acids. V lost 6 bases to trimming and J lost 11 bases, with 16 bases between them. Here the CDR3 reads CASSLPAREAFF. The CDR3 DNA reads as TGTGCCAGCAGCCTCCCCGCCAGGGAGGCTTTCTTT.

This clone was seen only once. The chain employs TRBV9 and TRBJ2-1, with D possibly matching TRBD2 (5 bases). This CDR3 spans 13 amino acids. V lost 2 bases and J 9 bases, leaving 12 bases between the germline ends. Germline CDR1 is SGDLS and CDR2 is YYNGEE. The CDR3 DNA reads TGTGCCAGCAGCGTTCAGCTGGGGAGTGAGCAGTTCTTC. Encoded protein: CASSVQLGSEQFF.

The V gene is TRBV20-1, the J gene TRBJ2-3; no clear D gene. The CDR3 extends over 8 amino acids. Germline CDR1 and CDR2: DFQATT and SNEGSKA (reference sequence). CDR3: CSALAQYF. DNA for the CDR3: TGCAGCGCCCTTGCGCAGTATTTT.

V is TRBV6-5 and J is TRBJ2-2; tentatively, D is TRBD2 (6 bases). This CDR3 spans 16 amino acids. Germline assignment: CDR1 MNHEY and CDR2 SVGAGI. Trimming stripped 2 bases from V and 5 bases from J, with 15 bases between. The CDR3 region is CASSYRARGPTGELFF. CDR3 coding DNA: TGTGCCAGCAGTTACCGGGCGCGGGGACCGACCGGGGAGCTGTTTTTT.

The V call is TRBV4-3, the J call TRBJ1-3; D ambiguous. V lost 2 bases to trimming and J lost 0 bases, with 8 bases between them. The V gene's germline CDR1 is LGHNA and CDR2 YSLEER. The CDR3 extends over 15 amino acids. The DNA for the CDR3 is TGCGCCAGCAGCCAACGTGCAGCCTCTGGAAACACCATATATTTT. As protein: CASSQRAASGNTIYF.

This clone was observed once. The chain recombines TRBV7-9 with TRBJ2-6; D might be TRBD1 (6 bases). Deletions cut 5 bases from V and 1 base from J, with 9 bases between. The length of the CDR3 is 15 residues. CDR1 SEHNR and CDR2 FQNEAQ come from the germline V gene (reference sequence). CDR3 DNA sequence: TGTGCCAGCAGCCACAGGGAGTCTGGGGCCAACGTCCTGACTTTC. Translating gives CASSHRESGANVLTF. The entire variable domain, with the rest obtained from reference TRBV7-9 and TRBJ2-6, is as follows: DTGVSQNPRHKITKRGQNVTFRCDPISEHNRLYWYRQTLGQGPEFLTYFQNEAQLEKSRLLSDRFSAERPKGSFSTLEIQRTEQGDSAMYLCASSHRESGANVLTFGAGSRLTVL.

This clone was counted a few times. The V and J genes are TRBV29-1 and TRBJ1-4, with 7 positions matching TRBD1. V was clipped by 3 bases and J by 11 bases; unmatched bases: 12. Per the germline V gene, CDR1 is SQVTM and CDR2 is ANQGSEA. This CDR3 spans 14 amino acids. The CDR3 here is CSVEHRQGEGKLFF. CDR3 nucleotides: TGCAGCGTTGAGCACCGACAGGGTGAGGGGAAACTGTTTTTT.

The chain recombines TRBV7-3 with TRBJ2-5; perhaps TRBD2 as D (5 bases). Germline V gene data show CDR1 as SGHTA and CDR2 as FQGTGA. CDR3 length: 12 amino acids. Trimming removed 5 bases from V and 10 bases from J, with 14 bases in between. Written as DNA, the CDR3 is TGTGCCAGCAGCCTCGGACTTGGGAGCCAGTACTTC. This translates into CASSLGLGSQYF.

The rearrangement links TRBV4-3 to TRBJ2-3; possibly TRBD1 for D (5 bases). This CDR3 spans 16 amino acids. Between the trimmed V and J ends, which lost 5 bases and 2 bases, there was a span of 17 bases. Germline CDR1 LGHNA, CDR2 YSLEER. This CDR3 is CASSGQGPPSTDTQYF. The DNA for the CDR3 is TGCGCCAGCAGCGGCCAGGGCCCTCCCTCCACAGATACGCAGTATTTT.

The rearrangement uses TRBV19 and TRBJ1-5, with D tentatively TRBD1 (5 bases). The ends were cut back, 7 bases at V and 11 bases at J, with 21 bases in the middle. This CDR3 contains 14 residues. CDR1 and CDR2 from the germline V gene are LNHDA and SQIVND (reference sequence). The CDR3 DNA is TGTGCCAGTACCCTAGGGGCAGGATGGCAAACCCAGCATTTT. This codes for CASTLGAGWQTQHF.

The rearrangement uses TRBV25-1 and TRBJ1-1; D remains ambiguous. The CDR3 covers 13 residues. CDR1 and CDR2 from the germline V gene are MGHDK and SYGVNS. With 7 bases removed from V and 1 base from J, the gap between germline ends came to 10 bases. The CDR3 reads CASIDFQNTEAFF. CDR3 nucleotides: TGTGCCAGCATAGACTTTCAGAACACTGAAGCTTTCTTT.

The V call is TRBV29-1, the J call TRBJ2-5; a weak D match, TRBD1 (5 bases). The last part of the DNA fits TRBJ2-7 better; the J call may be wrong. Germline CDR1 reads SQVTM; CDR2 reads ANQGSEA. This CDR3 comprises 13 residues. Here the CDR3 DNA reads TGCAGCGTTGAAGGTGACAGCTCCTACGAGCAGTACTTC. Protein product: CSVEGDSSYEQYF.

V gene TRBV5-1 combines with J gene TRBJ1-1, with D possibly TRBD1 on 5 matching bases. CDR1 and CDR2 (germline): SGHRS, YFSETQ. V lost 3 bases, J lost 6 bases, and 15 bases lay in between. There are 14 residues in the CDR3. CDR3 bases: TGCGCCAGCAGCTCGGATCCAGGGCGCGCTGAAGCTTTCTTT. Translating gives CASSSDPGRAEAFF.